The 20 T cell receptor beta chains listed next were all sequenced from one sample in a study of blood T cell repertoires in COVID-19. Data came from immunoSEQ multiplex PCR; TCRdb stores just in-frame clones and leaves some out. The sample holds around 200,000 clones, 70% to 90% seen once. Specimen: PBMCs or T cells enriched from blood (not recorded which). These TCRs come from a woman in her late teens or twenties who had recovered from COVID-19.

The chain combines TRBV5-1 with TRBJ1-3, with a possible D match to TRBD1 (6 bases). CDR1 and CDR2 (germline): SGHRS, YFSETQ. The CDR3 spans 15 residues. Deletions cut 4 bases from V and 0 bases from J, with 11 bases between. CDR3 amino acids: CASSGDRTSGNTIYF. The CDR3 nucleotides are TGCGCCAGCAGCGGAGACAGGACCTCTGGAAACACCATATATTTT.

The V call is TRBV2, the J call TRBJ1-3; D gene uncertain. This CDR3 comprises 14 residues. From germline, CDR1 is SNHLY and CDR2 FYNNEI. Trimming took 4 bases from V and 1 from J, leaving 8 bases between them. Here the CDR3 reads CASSARGSGNTIYF. The CDR3 DNA is TGTGCCAGCAGTGCTCGGGGTTCTGGAAACACCATATATTTT.

This sequence joins TRBV28 and TRBJ2-7; D might be TRBD2 (6 bases). The V gene's germline CDR1 is MDHEN and CDR2 SYDVKM. The CDR3 covers 18 residues. V was cut by 6 bases and J by 0 bases, with 24 bases left in between. The CDR3 nucleotides are TGTGCCAGCAGAATGCTCGGGACTTCCATCACGGTCTCCTACGAGCAGTACTTC. It translates to CASRMLGTSITVSYEQYF.

CDR3 amino acids: CASSGLGSGRAYEQFF. CDR3 in DNA: TGTGCCAGCAGCGGCCTGGGGAGCGGGAGGGCCTATGAGCAGTTCTTC. The J gene is TRBJ2-1, the V gene TRBV9; TRBD2 agrees at 10 bases. The CDR3 runs to 16 residues. The germline V gene has CDR1 SGDLS and CDR2 YYNGEE. After removal of 3 bases from V and 8 bases from J, the junction contained 11 bases not matched to a gene.

This sequence joins TRBV27 and TRBJ2-1; TRBD1 agrees at 9 bases. The CDR3 runs to 14 residues. Germline values: CDR1 MNHEY, CDR2 SMNVEV (reference sequence). Trimming cost V 6 bases and J 7 bases; bases outside gene matches: 7. The CDR3 bases are TGTGCCAGCAGCCGCGGGACAGGGCAAAATGAGCAGTTCTTC. Protein: CASSRGTGQNEQFF.

CDR3 sequence (DNA): TGCGCCAGCAGCCAAGGCAGACAGGGTGCTAGGGGGGCCAACGTCCTGACTTTC. Translation: CASSQGRQGARGANVLTF. The chain combines TRBV4-1 with TRBJ2-6; 7 bases align to TRBD1. The CDR3 extends over 18 amino acids. Germline CDR1 MGHRA, CDR2 YSYEKL. V lost 1 base, J lost 4 bases, and 10 bases stayed unmatched.

The rearrangement uses TRBV3-1 (or the pseudogene TRBV3-2) and TRBJ2-5; 13 bases line up with TRBD2. After removal of 1 base from V and 5 bases from J, the junction contained 4 bases not matched to a gene. Germline CDR1 LGHDT, CDR2 YNNKEL (reference sequence). This CDR3 spans 16 amino acids. CDR3 nucleotide sequence: TGTGCCAGCAGCCAAGGGACTAGCGGGAGTTATGAGACCCAGTACTTC. Encoded protein: CASSQGTSGSYETQYF.

The chain is built from TRBV28 and TRBJ1-5, with 10 bases aligning to TRBD1. After removal of 1 base from V and 2 bases from J, the junction contained 2 bases not matched to a gene. Germline CDR1 is MDHEN and CDR2 is SYDVKM. CDR3 length: 16 amino acids. DNA of the CDR3: TGTGCCAGCAGTTTATTTGGGACAGGGGGCAATCAGCCCCAGCATTTT. Translation: CASSLFGTGGNQPQHF.

The gene calls are TRBV2 and TRBJ2-2; tentative D call: TRBD2 (5 bases). V was pared by 5 bases and J by 7 bases, with 17 bases between. Germline assignment: CDR1 SNHLY and CDR2 FYNNEI. The CDR3 has 15 amino acids. CDR3 amino acids: CASSTGMLIDGELFF. As DNA, the CDR3 is TGTGCCAGCAGTACGGGGATGCTTATCGACGGGGAGCTGTTTTTT.

The chain carries TRBV27 and TRBJ2-1; TRBD2 is a possible D gene (5 bases). Per the germline V gene, CDR1 is MNHEY and CDR2 is SMNVEV (reference sequence). The CDR3 spans 12 residues. V lost 4 bases to trimming and J lost 8 bases, with 9 bases between them. In nucleotides, the CDR3 is TGTGCCAGCAGTTACCGGCGGGATGAGCAGTTCTTC. It codes for CASSYRRDEQFF.

This clone was seen a handful of times. V gene TRBV6-2 or TRBV6-3 combines with J gene TRBJ2-7; 10 bases are shared with TRBD2. Germline V CDR1 and CDR2: MNHEY, SVGEGT. The CDR3 sequence is 17 residues long. The J segment lost 4 bases and the V segment lost 2 bases, leaving 11 bases of the junction unmatched. CDR3 region: CASSYGVFGLADYEQYF. DNA for the CDR3: TGTGCCAGCAGTTACGGTGTTTTCGGACTAGCGGATTACGAGCAGTACTTC.

This chain joins TRBV27 and TRBJ2-6, with 8 nucleotides matching TRBD1. The V and J ends lost 6 bases and 0 bases, in that order; junction bases with no gene match: 10. Per germline, CDR1 MNHEY and CDR2 SMNVEV (reference sequence). This CDR3 comprises 18 residues. This CDR3 reads CASRTGTGKSSGANVLTF. The CDR3, as DNA: TGTGCCAGCAGGACAGGGACAGGAAAAAGCTCTGGGGCCAACGTCCTGACTTTC.

The rearrangement uses TRBV6-2 or TRBV6-3 and TRBJ2-1; 10 nucleotides agree with TRBD2. This CDR3 is built from 15 residues. V shed 4 bases and J 9 bases; nucleotides not matched to a gene: 9. CDR1 and CDR2 (germline): MNHEY, SVGEGT. CDR3 bases: TGTGCCAGCAGTTCCCCGGGACTAGCGATGGTTGAGCAGTTCTTC. The encoded protein is CASSSPGLAMVEQFF.

This rearrangement joins TRBV5-4 to TRBJ2-3; possibly TRBD1 for D (5 bases). The CDR3 runs to 16 residues. V lost 0 bases and J 3 bases, leaving 14 bases between the germline ends. Germline-derived CDR1 and CDR2 are SGHNT and YYREEE (reference sequence). The DNA for the CDR3 is TGTGCCAGCAGCTTGGTGGGGCCATCCCTGACAGATACGCAGTATTTT. It is translated as CASSLVGPSLTDTQYF.

The chain uses TRBV25-1 and TRBJ2-2; no clear D. The CDR3 is 14 residues long. Germline CDR1 MGHDK, CDR2 SYGVNS. V was pared by 4 bases and J by 0 bases, with 6 bases between. The CDR3 protein is CASSARTNTGELFF. The DNA for the CDR3 is TGTGCCAGCAGTGCCAGGACGAACACCGGGGAGCTGTTTTTT.

This CDR3 is CASSLEGLAASSGANVLTF. The CDR3 coding sequence is TGTGCCAGCAGCTTAGAGGGATTAGCGGCCAGCTCTGGGGCCAACGTCCTGACTTTC. This chain uses TRBV13 with TRBJ2-6, with D possibly TRBD2 on 6 matching bases. Germline-derived CDR1 and CDR2 are PRHDT and FYEKMQ (reference sequence). The CDR3 contains 19 residues. Trimming stripped 1 base from V and 0 bases from J, with 16 bases between.

V gene TRBV6-5 combines with J gene TRBJ2-1; tentative D call: TRBD2 (6 bases). The CDR3 contains 14 residues. Germline-derived CDR1 and CDR2 are MNHEY and SVGAGI. V was shortened by 2 bases and J by 9 bases, with 14 bases between the two germline ends. The CDR3 here is CASSYPFSGTEQFF. In DNA, the CDR3 is TGTGCCAGCAGTTACCCCTTTAGCGGAACTGAGCAGTTCTTC.

The V call is TRBV6-5, the J call TRBJ1-2, with D hard to call. Germline CDR1 is MNHEY and CDR2 is SVGAGI. V gave up 6 bases and J gave up 7 bases, with 15 bases separating them. CDR3 length: 13 residues. The CDR3 sequence is CASSLADGSGYTF. CDR3 DNA: TGTGCCAGCAGCCTGGCCGATGGCAGTGGCTACACCTTC.

The chain combines TRBV7-2 with TRBJ2-3, with TRBD2 identical over 11 bases. This CDR3 region has 19 residues. Germline V gene lookup returns CDR1 SGHTA and CDR2 FQGNSA. After removal of 5 bases from V and 5 bases from J, the junction contained 18 bases not matched to a gene. CDR3 protein: CASSPTIAGGPEVRDTQYF. The CDR3 nucleotides are TGTGCCAGCAGCCCCACTATAGCGGGAGGGCCAGAGGTGAGAGATACGCAGTATTTT.

This clone occurred once. This chain links TRBV15 with TRBJ2-2; TRBD2 matches at 8 bases. This CDR3 has 15 residues. CDR1 and CDR2 from the germline V gene are LNHNV and YYDKDF (reference sequence). V trimming: 1 base; J trimming: 6 bases; junction bases outside the gene matches: 4. The CDR3 bases are TGTGCCACCAGCAGAGCAGCGGGAGCCCCCGGGGAGCTGTTTTTT. Its translation: CATSRAAGAPGELFF.